This TCR beta chain is drawn from a study of T cells in Graves' hyperthyroidism and ophthalmopathy. The study defined stable Graves' hyperthyroidism as no ophthalmopathy progression within 18 months. Whole-study results and caveats: Blood also carried most thyroid clonotypes expanded above 0.001. Using 13 V-J features, a model discriminated ophthalmopathy from stable hyperthyroidism.

At least ten counts were recorded for this clonotype. Antigen specificity is unknown. The CDR3 spans 14 residues. Germline CDR1 SQVTM, CDR2 ANQGSEA. V was pared by 1 base and J by 8 bases, with 8 bases of the junction left unmatched. Researchers amplified the TCR beta CDR3 regions from RNA transcripts. The HTBI set primed first-round TCR CDR3 RT-PCR. TCRdb called the multiplex PCR reads again in MiXCR, with one record for every CDR3 protein. This table holds approximately 100,000 distinct CDR3 sequences, about 40% found once. V usage is TRBV29-1 and J usage is TRBJ2-7, with 10 positions matching TRBD2. The source material was peripheral blood or thyroid tissue (not recorded which). The clonotype originates from a woman in her twenties or thirties with Graves' hyperthyroidism. CDR3 coding DNA: TGCAGCGTTGAAGGTTGGCTAGCGGGAGTTCAGCAGTACTTC. This gives the protein CSVEGWLAGVQQYF.